This T cell receptor (beta chain) was found in a study of blood T cell repertoires in COVID-19. Study background: T cells, B-cell-depleted T cells, or PBMCs provided the cDNA or gDNA that served as material.

Assay used: immunoSEQ multiplex PCR; TCRdb lists only in-frame clones, some missing. The data contain hundreds of thousands of clones, roughly nine tenths of them singletons. Germline V CDR1 and CDR2: SGHRS, YFSETQ. After removal of 1 base from V and 0 bases from J, the junction contained 0 bases not matched to a gene. There are 16 residues in the CDR3. The chain links TRBV5-1 to TRBJ2-2, with 10 bases identical to TRBD2. Sequencing used PBMCs or T cells enriched from blood (not recorded which). This sequence originates from a woman aged 50 to 65 who had recovered from COVID-19. CDR3 region: CASSLTSGTNTGELFF. Written as DNA, the CDR3 is TGCGCCAGCAGCTTGACTAGCGGGACGAACACCGGGGAGCTGTTTTTT.